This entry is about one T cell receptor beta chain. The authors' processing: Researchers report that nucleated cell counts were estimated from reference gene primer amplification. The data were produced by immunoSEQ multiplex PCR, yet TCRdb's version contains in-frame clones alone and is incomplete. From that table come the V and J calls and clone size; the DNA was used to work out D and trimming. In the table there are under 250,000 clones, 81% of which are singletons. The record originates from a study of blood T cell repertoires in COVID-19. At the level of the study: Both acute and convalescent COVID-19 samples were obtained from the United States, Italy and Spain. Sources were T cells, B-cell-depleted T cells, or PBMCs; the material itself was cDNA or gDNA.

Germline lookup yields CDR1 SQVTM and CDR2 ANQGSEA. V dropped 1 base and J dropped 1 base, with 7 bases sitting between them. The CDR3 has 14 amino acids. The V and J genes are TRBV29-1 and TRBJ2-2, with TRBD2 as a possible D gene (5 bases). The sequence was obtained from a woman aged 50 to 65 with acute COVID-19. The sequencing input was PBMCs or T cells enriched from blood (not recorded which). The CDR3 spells CSVEVGRNTGELFF. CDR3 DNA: TGCAGCGTTGAAGTGGGGAGGAACACCGGGGAGCTGTTTTTT.